These 17 T cell receptor beta chains originate from one sample sequenced in a study of blood T cell repertoires in COVID-19 (dated by TCRdb to 2020 to 2022). Receptor libraries were prepared by the immunoSEQ multiplex PCR assay. The source is immuneACCESS, and TCRdb retained only in-frame sequences with V and J called. Part of the clones is not carried over; for the studies checked, unresolved V genes explain less than half of this, and the remainder is unexplained. The sample profile shows about 70,000 clones; around four fifths of them were found once. The top ten clonotypes cover around 9.5% of the sample. Input material: peripheral blood. The receptors originated from a human donor in a cohort sampled during active COVID-19.

The V and J genes are TRBV19 and TRBJ1-2; 8 nucleotides match TRBD1. The CDR3 sequence is 16 residues long. Germline V gene lookup returns CDR1 LNHDA and CDR2 SQIVND (reference sequence). The V and J ends lost 7 bases and 0 bases, in that order; junction bases with no gene match: 10. Written as DNA, the CDR3 is TGTGCCAGTATATCAGGGGGCTCTACCCCTAACTATGGCTACACCTTC. The encoded protein is CASISGGSTPNYGYTF. Using reference TRBV19 and TRBJ1-2 for the parts outside the CDR3, the full variable domain is DGGITQSPKYLFRKEGQNVTLSCEQNLNHDAMYWYRQDPGQGLRLIYYSQIVNDFQKGDIAEGYSVSREKKESFPLTVTSAQKNPTAFYLCASISGGSTPNYGYTFGSGTRLTVV.

This chain uses TRBV5-1 with TRBJ2-1, with D unresolved. V lost 4 bases to trimming and J lost 8 bases, with 16 bases between them. CDR3 length equals 14 residues. Germline-derived CDR1 and CDR2 are SGHRS and YFSETQ. CDR3 amino acids: CASSLDIGPDEQFF. Here the CDR3 DNA reads TGCGCCAGCAGCCTTGACATTGGGCCCGATGAGCAGTTCTTC.

This clone was counted a few times. The rearrangement uses TRBV14 and TRBJ1-4; possibly TRBD1 for D (5 bases). Trimming removed 4 bases from V and 7 bases from J, with 25 bases in between. CDR1 and CDR2 from the germline V gene are SGHDN and FVKESK. This CDR3 has 18 amino acids. Here the CDR3 reads CASSLGSTGGAVFEKLFF. CDR3 coding DNA: TGTGCCAGCAGCCTCGGCTCAACGGGTGGGGCGGTTTTTGAAAAACTGTTTTTT.

This chain links TRBV5-1 with TRBJ2-7; 8 positions agree with TRBD1. Germline V gene lookup returns CDR1 SGHRS and CDR2 YFSETQ. V shed 0 bases and J 4 bases; nucleotides not matched to a gene: 6. The CDR3 is made up of 15 amino acids. CDR3 loop: CASSLGGQGNYEQYF. The CDR3 DNA reads as TGCGCCAGCAGCTTGGGAGGACAGGGCAATTACGAGCAGTACTTC.

The chain uses TRBV7-2 and TRBJ2-7; 10 positions match TRBD1. From germline, CDR1 is SGHTA and CDR2 FQGNSA. The CDR3 extends over 14 amino acids. Trimming cost V 5 bases and J 10 bases; bases outside gene matches: 11. The CDR3 reads CASSIGQGGLRQYF. CDR3 nucleotides: TGTGCCAGCAGCATAGGACAGGGGGGTCTGCGACAGTACTTC.

The table lists this clone with many counts. The chain couples TRBV2 to TRBJ1-5, with D perhaps matching TRBD1 (6 bases). This CDR3 comprises 13 residues. Trimming shortened V by 4 bases and J by 7 bases, and 11 bases separated the two germline ends. The germline gives CDR1 SNHLY, CDR2 FYNNEI. CDR3 residues: CASSGQGRQPQHF. CDR3 sequence (DNA): TGTGCCAGCAGTGGGCAGGGGCGGCAGCCCCAGCATTTT.

The chain uses TRBV4-1 and TRBJ1-4; 7 bases map to TRBD1. With V trimmed by 2 bases and J by 8 bases, 11 bases remained unmatched. The CDR3 sequence is 16 residues long. Germline-derived CDR1 and CDR2 are MGHRA and YSYEKL. The CDR3 DNA sequence: TGCGCCAGCAGCCAAATTGGACAGGTTCCTGGGGAAAAACTGTTTTTT. It is translated as CASSQIGQVPGEKLFF.

This clone has more than one count but fewer than ten. The V and J genes are TRBV14 and TRBJ2-2; D not certain. CDR3 length: 15 residues. With 1 base removed from V and 4 bases from J, the gap between germline ends came to 10 bases. The V gene's germline CDR1 is SGHDN and CDR2 FVKESK. CDR3 in amino acids: CASSQVSTLTGELFF. The CDR3, as DNA: TGTGCCAGCAGCCAAGTGAGCACCCTCACCGGGGAGCTGTTTTTT.

The J gene is TRBJ2-6, the V gene TRBV7-8; 7 nucleotides align to TRBD1. J lost 3 bases, V lost 8 bases, and 13 bases had no gene match. Germline assignment: CDR1 SGHVS and CDR2 FQNEAQ. This CDR3 region has 17 residues. This chain's CDR3 is CASAPGDRRGGANVLTF. The CDR3, as DNA: TGTGCCAGCGCCCCAGGGGACAGAAGGGGTGGGGCCAACGTCCTGACTTTC.

This chain joins TRBV7-9 and TRBJ2-7; 9 positions match TRBD1. CDR3 length equals 16 residues. Germline trimming cut 5 bases from V and 3 bases from J; bases unmatched to any gene: 11. Germline V lookup: CDR1 SEHNR, CDR2 FQNEAQ (reference sequence). CDR3 residues: CASSAPEGQGLYEQYF. Written as DNA, the CDR3 is TGTGCCAGCAGCGCGCCCGAGGGACAGGGTCTCTACGAGCAGTACTTC.

The V call is TRBV19, the J call TRBJ1-1; TRBD1 agrees at 11 bases. Germline V gene sequence: CDR1 LNHDA, CDR2 SQIVND (reference sequence). The CDR3 is 14 amino acids. After removal of 6 bases from V and 4 bases from J, the junction contained 4 bases not matched to a gene. The CDR3 sequence is CASSGQGASTEAFF. CDR3 nucleotides: TGTGCCAGTAGCGGACAGGGGGCGAGCACTGAAGCTTTCTTT.

The gene calls are TRBV4-1 and TRBJ2-7; 8 positions match TRBD2. The CDR3 is made up of 16 amino acids. The germline V gene has CDR1 MGHRA and CDR2 YSYEKL. V shed 5 bases, J shed 0 bases, and the junction held 9 bases outside the gene matches. CDR3 amino acids: CASSTRGGTRSYEQYF. The CDR3 coding sequence is TGCGCCAGCAGCACTCGCGGGGGGACCCGCTCCTACGAGCAGTACTTC.

This chain connects TRBV4-1 to TRBJ1-6; D gene unclear. From germline, CDR1 is MGHRA and CDR2 YSYEKL. Trimming left V 0 bases short and J 2 bases short, with 8 bases between. This CDR3 has 16 residues. CDR3 residues: CASSQDRRTYNSPLHF. The CDR3 DNA reads TGCGCCAGCAGCCAAGATCGGAGAACCTATAATTCACCCCTCCACTTT.

The CDR3 coding sequence is TGTGCCACCAGTGGGGATAGCGGGGGGGAGACCCAGTACTTC. This encodes CATSGDSGGETQYF. V is TRBV24-1 and J is TRBJ2-5, with 10 bases lining up with TRBD2. V gave up 5 bases and J gave up 5 bases; unmatched junction bases: 4. Germline CDR1 is KGHDR and CDR2 is SFDVKD. This CDR3 is built from 14 residues.

The chain joins TRBV9 to TRBJ1-3; 10 bases agree with TRBD1. Looked up from germline, CDR1 is SGDLS and CDR2 is YYNGEE. J gave up 0 bases and V 0 bases, and 12 bases lay outside the gene matches. The CDR3 loop spans 20 amino acids. The CDR3 loop is CASSVGRDRGPRSSGNTIYF. CDR3 DNA: TGTGCCAGCAGCGTAGGGCGGGACAGGGGACCGAGAAGCTCTGGAAACACCATATATTTT.

This rearrangement joins TRBV9 to TRBJ1-5; 9 bases align to TRBD1. This CDR3 has 14 residues. Germline V gene sequence: CDR1 SGDLS, CDR2 YYNGEE. V was pared by 4 bases and J by 7 bases, with 6 bases of the junction left unmatched. This CDR3 reads CASSPRQGDQPQHF. DNA for the CDR3: TGTGCCAGCAGCCCCCGACAGGGGGACCAGCCCCAGCATTTT.

The J gene is TRBJ2-1, the V gene TRBV10-2; 8 nucleotides align to TRBD2. The V gene's germline CDR1 is WSHSY and CDR2 SAAADI. This CDR3 is 20 amino acids long. J was trimmed by 5 bases and V by 1 base; bases with no gene match: 19. In DNA, the CDR3 is TGCGCCAGCAGTGAGTTAGCGGGATTATCCCCGGGAACGGTGCACAATGAGCAGTTCTTC. Protein product: CASSELAGLSPGTVHNEQFF.